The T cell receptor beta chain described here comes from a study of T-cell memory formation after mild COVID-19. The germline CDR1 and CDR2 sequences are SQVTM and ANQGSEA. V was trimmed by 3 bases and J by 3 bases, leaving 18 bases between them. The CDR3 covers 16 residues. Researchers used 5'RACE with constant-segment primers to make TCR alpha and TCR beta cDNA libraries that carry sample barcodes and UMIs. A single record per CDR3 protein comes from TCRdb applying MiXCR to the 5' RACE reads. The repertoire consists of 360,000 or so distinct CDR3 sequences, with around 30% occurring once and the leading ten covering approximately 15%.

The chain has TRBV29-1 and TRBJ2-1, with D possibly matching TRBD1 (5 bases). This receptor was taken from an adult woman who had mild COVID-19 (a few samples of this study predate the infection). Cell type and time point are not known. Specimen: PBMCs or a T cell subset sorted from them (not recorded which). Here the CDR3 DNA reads TGCAGCGTTGATAGTGACAGAATCCGCCTCTACAATGAGCAGTTCTTC. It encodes CSVDSDRIRLYNEQFF.